Listed here are 29 T cell receptor beta chains from one sample, sequenced in a study of cytomegalovirus exposure and HLA in healthy donors. Both 60 Vbeta primers and 13 Jbeta primers went into the PCR. Clones were sequenced by immunoSEQ multiplex PCR, and TCRdb holds only the in-frame ones, with some missing. Its listing shows some 76,000 clones. Sequenced sample: PBMCs. The receptors come from a man between 35 and 55 years old in good health and CMV-seronegative.

The rearrangement joins TRBV7-8 to TRBJ1-5; 9 positions match TRBD1. The J segment lost 4 bases and the V segment lost 4 bases, leaving 8 bases of the junction unmatched. The CDR3 totals 16 residues. Germline CDR1 SGHVS, CDR2 FQNEAQ. The CDR3 bases are TGTGCCAGCAGCTCATCCGGGACAGGGCGGAATCAGCCCCAGCATTTT. Its translation: CASSSSGTGRNQPQHF.

The genes are TRBV5-4 and TRBJ1-1, with TRBD1 matching over 7 bases. CDR1 and CDR2 from the germline V gene are SGHNT and YYREEE (reference sequence). Trimming removed 3 bases from V and 5 bases from J; junction bases left unmatched: 16. CDR3 length equals 17 residues. The CDR3 reads CASSSPSPRQGYTEAFF. The DNA of the CDR3 is TGTGCCAGCAGCTCCCCCAGCCCCCGACAGGGATATACTGAAGCTTTCTTT.

Written as DNA, the CDR3 is TGTGCCAGTAGTATAGATCTGGGCCAGCCCCAGCATTTT. This codes for CASSIDLGQPQHF. The V and J genes are TRBV19 and TRBJ1-5; D remains unclear. This CDR3 is 13 amino acids long. Trimming shortened V by 0 bases and J by 7 bases, and 7 bases separated the two germline ends. Per germline, CDR1 LNHDA and CDR2 SQIVND (reference sequence).

The gene calls are TRBV30 and TRBJ2-2; D call uncertain. Germline-derived CDR1 and CDR2 are GTSNPN and SVGIG (reference sequence). The CDR3 totals 11 residues. V gave up 4 bases and J gave up 4 bases, with 4 bases separating them. The chain's CDR3 is CAWTLTGELFF. The CDR3 region has the DNA TGTGCCTGGACCCTCACCGGGGAGCTGTTTTTT.

This chain uses TRBV6-5 with TRBJ1-2; a weak D match, TRBD1 (6 bases). The length of the CDR3 is 15 residues. V was shortened by 5 bases and J by 4 bases, with 17 bases between the two germline ends. Germline V gene data show CDR1 as MNHEY and CDR2 as SVGAGI. This CDR3 is CASSPMHQGRYGYTF. CDR3 DNA sequence: TGTGCCAGCAGTCCCATGCATCAGGGGCGCTATGGCTACACCTTC.

The chain links TRBV10-2 to TRBJ2-5, with 9 nucleotides matching TRBD2. Germline V gene sequence: CDR1 WSHSY, CDR2 SAAADI. The CDR3 runs 16 residues. The trim removed 1 base at V and 4 bases at J, leaving 7 bases unmatched. CDR3 bases: TGCGCCAGCAGTGAGTGGGCGGGGGGGAGGGGAGAGACCCAGTACTTC. It yields the protein CASSEWAGGRGETQYF.

The J gene is TRBJ1-1, the V gene TRBV28, with TRBD1 matching 7 bases. Looked up from germline, CDR1 is MDHEN and CDR2 is SYDVKM. Trimming cost V 5 bases and J 4 bases; bases outside gene matches: 7. This CDR3 region has 14 residues. As DNA, the CDR3 is TGTGCCAGCAGTACAGGGGTAGCATTCACTGAAGCTTTCTTT. Translating it yields CASSTGVAFTEAFF.

The chain employs TRBV5-1 and TRBJ2-7; the D gene is possibly TRBD2 (6 bases). CDR3 length: 13 amino acids. V was cut by 5 bases and J by 3 bases, with 12 bases left in between. Germline CDR1 reads SGHRS; CDR2 reads YFSETQ. In nucleotides, the CDR3 is TGCGCCAGCAGTTGGGGGGTCGGCTACGAGCAGTACTTC. The encoded protein is CASSWGVGYEQYF.

V and J are TRBV6-6 and TRBJ1-2; D is perhaps TRBD1 (6 bases). The CDR3 length is 13 residues. CDR1 and CDR2 (germline): MNHNY, SVGAGI (reference sequence). V lost 6 bases and J lost 8, with 16 bases in between. CDR3 DNA: TGTGCCAGCAGGCGACAGGTCCTCTTGGGCTACACCTTC. Encoded protein: CASRRQVLLGYTF.

V is TRBV6-5 and J is TRBJ1-1; D is undetermined. The germline gives CDR1 MNHEY, CDR2 SVGAGI. The CDR3 covers 15 residues. V lost 0 bases to trimming and J lost 1 base, with 9 bases between them. The CDR3: CASSYSIRGNTEAFF. DNA of the CDR3: TGTGCCAGCAGTTACTCGATCCGGGGGAACACTGAAGCTTTCTTT.

The chain uses TRBV4-1 and TRBJ2-1, with 7 bases matching TRBD2. The V segment lost 5 bases and the J segment 0 bases; nucleotides outside the gene matches: 4. The CDR3 contains 15 residues. Per the germline V gene, CDR1 is MGHRA and CDR2 is YSYEKL. CDR3 sequence: CASSFGGSSYNEQFF. The CDR3 DNA reads TGCGCCAGCAGCTTTGGCGGGAGCTCCTACAATGAGCAGTTCTTC.

The chain employs TRBV28 and TRBJ2-7, with TRBD2 matching 7 bases. The CDR3 runs to 16 residues. Germline values: CDR1 MDHEN, CDR2 SYDVKM. V dropped 2 bases and J dropped 1; count of bases not matched to a gene: 8. The CDR3 is CASSLGLRGVSYEQYF. The CDR3 DNA is TGTGCCAGCAGTTTAGGACTCCGGGGGGTTTCCTACGAGCAGTACTTC. Full variable domain (remainder filled in from reference TRBV28 and TRBJ2-7): DVKVTQSSRYLVKRTGEKVFLECVQDMDHENMFWYRQDPGLGLRLIYFSYDVKMKEKGDIPEGYSVSREKKERFSLILESASTNQTSMYLCASSLGLRGVSYEQYFGPGTRLTVT.

The chain is built from TRBV6-1 and TRBJ1-1, with 10 nucleotides matching TRBD1. With 6 bases clipped from V and 10 bases from J, the junction kept 14 bases outside the gene matches. There are 15 residues in the CDR3. Germline V gene lookup returns CDR1 MNHNS and CDR2 SASEGT. The CDR3 sequence is CASRTTRDRGSGAFF. The CDR3, as DNA: TGTGCCAGCAGAACCACCCGGGACAGGGGCTCTGGAGCTTTCTTT.

The CDR3 sequence is CASSQGGGEQFF. As DNA, the CDR3 is TGTGCCAGCAGTCAGGGGGGCGGCGAGCAGTTCTTC. The chain couples TRBV6-5 to TRBJ2-1; maybe TRBD1 (7 bases). V dropped 5 bases and J dropped 10 bases, with 12 bases sitting between them. Germline loops: CDR1 MNHEY, CDR2 SVGAGI. This CDR3 region has 12 residues.

V is TRBV5-1 and J is TRBJ2-7; 7 positions match TRBD1. The germline CDR1 and CDR2 sequences are SGHRS and YFSETQ. V lost 0 bases and J lost 3; bases outside the gene matches: 3. The CDR3 totals 14 residues. CDR3 nucleotide sequence: TGCGCCAGCAGCTTGGGACAGGGCATCTACGAGCAGTACTTC. Translation: CASSLGQGIYEQYF.

This chain links TRBV28 with TRBJ2-7; TRBD2 agrees at 7 bases. Trimming at V came to 8 bases and at J to 3 bases, leaving 13 bases not matched to a gene. Germline V gene sequence: CDR1 MDHEN, CDR2 SYDVKM. The CDR3 consists of 15 residues. CDR3 in DNA: TGTGCCAGCCGGGGAGCCAGCGGGAAAAGCTACGAGCAGTACTTC. This encodes CASRGASGKSYEQYF.

The chain recombines TRBV28 with TRBJ2-3; 8 nucleotides agree with TRBD2. Trimming removed 7 bases from V and 4 bases from J; junction bases left unmatched: 10. In germline, CDR1 is MDHEN, CDR2 SYDVKM. The CDR3 runs 15 residues. The DNA for the CDR3 is TGTGCCAGCATGGATAGCGGGACCGGGGCAGATACGCAGTATTTT. Translation gives CASMDSGTGADTQYF.

The V and J genes are TRBV5-4 and TRBJ1-2, with D perhaps matching TRBD1 (6 bases). The V gene lost 0 bases and the J gene lost 5 bases, with 17 bases spanning the gap. CDR3 length: 16 amino acids. CDR1 and CDR2 from the germline V gene are SGHNT and YYREEE (reference sequence). The CDR3 loop reads CASSLGGLEGLYGYTF. CDR3 nucleotides: TGTGCCAGCAGCTTGGGGGGGCTCGAAGGTTTATATGGCTACACCTTC.

CDR3 region: CASSLVPLAGSGELFF. CDR3 nucleotides: TGTGCCAGCAGCTTAGTTCCACTAGCGGGATCCGGGGAGCTGTTTTTT. V and J are TRBV7-9 and TRBJ2-2; the match to TRBD2 covers 10 bases. This CDR3 has 16 residues. In germline, CDR1 is SEHNR, CDR2 FQNEAQ (reference sequence). Trimming removed 1 base from V and 6 bases from J; junction bases left unmatched: 5.

The chain employs TRBV19 and TRBJ2-3; 12 bases are a match to TRBD1. CDR3 length: 16 amino acids. Germline V gene data show CDR1 as LNHDA and CDR2 as SQIVND (reference sequence). J was trimmed by 4 bases and V by 5 bases; bases with no gene match: 7. CDR3 nucleotides: TGTGCCAGTAGTTTTCCGGGACAGGGGGCCGCAGATACGCAGTATTTT. This translates into CASSFPGQGAADTQYF.

This chain uses TRBV6-5 with TRBJ2-6; TRBD1 agrees at 8 bases. The V and J ends lost 4 bases and 3 bases, in that order; junction bases with no gene match: 5. CDR1 is MNHEY and CDR2 is SVGAGI in the germline V gene. This CDR3 has 16 residues. The CDR3 is CASSFGQGSGANVLTF. In nucleotides, the CDR3 is TGTGCCAGCAGTTTCGGACAGGGAAGTGGGGCCAACGTCCTGACTTTC.

The rearrangement joins TRBV10-3 to TRBJ1-6; D gene uncertain. The germline CDR1 and CDR2 sequences are ENHRY and SYGVKD. V was clipped by 2 bases and J by 10 bases, with 15 bases between them. This CDR3 has 15 amino acids. The CDR3 DNA reads TGTGCCATCAGTGAGCTAAACGGGGTACGGTCACCCCTCCACTTT. This gives the protein CAISELNGVRSPLHF.

The rearrangement uses TRBV28 and TRBJ1-4, with D maybe TRBD1 (6 bases). The germline V gene has CDR1 MDHEN and CDR2 SYDVKM. V lost 8 bases to trimming and J lost 4 bases, with 8 bases between them. The CDR3 runs 12 residues. This chain's CDR3 is CASGQNNEKLFF. In nucleotides, the CDR3 is TGTGCCAGCGGACAGAATAATGAAAAACTGTTTTTT.

The chain carries TRBV30 and TRBJ1-5; D remains unclear. Germline CDR1 and CDR2: GTSNPN and SVGIG (reference sequence). The CDR3 sequence is 12 residues long. V lost 4 bases to trimming and J lost 4 bases, with 8 bases between them. CDR3 region: CAWNRLNQPQHF. For the CDR3, the DNA is TGTGCCTGGAACAGATTAAATCAGCCCCAGCATTTT.

The V call is TRBV30, the J call TRBJ2-2; perhaps TRBD2 as D (5 bases). The CDR3 covers 16 residues. Germline CDR1 and CDR2: GTSNPN and SVGIG (reference sequence). V was shortened by 0 bases and J by 0 bases, with 11 bases between the two germline ends. The CDR3 spells CAWSVLGQANTGELFF. Written as DNA, the CDR3 is TGTGCCTGGAGTGTACTAGGGCAGGCGAACACCGGGGAGCTGTTTTTT.

The gene calls are TRBV5-1 and TRBJ1-2; 9 positions match TRBD1. J gave up 4 bases and V 1 base, and 5 bases lay outside the gene matches. Germline lookup yields CDR1 SGHRS and CDR2 YFSETQ. The CDR3 extends over 15 amino acids. CDR3 DNA sequence: TGCGCCAGCAGCTTGTATGAGGGACAGGGCTATGGCTACACCTTC. This codes for CASSLYEGQGYGYTF.

This sequence joins TRBV14 and TRBJ1-2, with 7 bases identical to TRBD1. CDR3 size: 13 residues. With 6 bases clipped from V and 7 bases from J, the junction kept 8 bases outside the gene matches. Germline V gives CDR1 SGHDN, CDR2 FVKESK. The CDR3 is CASSWTGAGGYTF. DNA for the CDR3: TGTGCCAGCAGTTGGACAGGTGCTGGTGGCTACACCTTC. The entire variable domain, with the rest obtained from reference TRBV14 and TRBJ1-2, is as follows: EAGVTQFPSHSVIEKGQTVTLRCDPISGHDNLYWYRRVMGKEIKFLLHFVKESKQDESGMPNNRFLAERTGGTYSTLKVQPAELEDSGVYFCASSWTGAGGYTFGSGTRLTVV.

V usage is TRBV6-5 and J usage is TRBJ2-5, with 7 positions matching TRBD2. The CDR3 is made up of 16 amino acids. Looked up from germline, CDR1 is MNHEY and CDR2 is SVGAGI. The ends lost 0 bases at V and 5 bases at J; junction bases unmatched: 9. CDR3 sequence reads: CASSYSNSGGGETQYF. The CDR3 DNA reads as TGTGCCAGCAGTTACTCGAATTCCGGGGGAGGGGAGACCCAGTACTTC.

The chain has TRBV6-6 and TRBJ2-7; D not resolved. Germline V CDR1 and CDR2: MNHNY, SVGAGI (reference sequence). The CDR3 is 11 amino acids. V gave up 5 bases and J gave up 6 bases, with 8 bases separating them. The CDR3 loop is CASSPQIEQYF. CDR3 in DNA: TGTGCCAGCAGTCCCCAGATCGAGCAGTACTTC.